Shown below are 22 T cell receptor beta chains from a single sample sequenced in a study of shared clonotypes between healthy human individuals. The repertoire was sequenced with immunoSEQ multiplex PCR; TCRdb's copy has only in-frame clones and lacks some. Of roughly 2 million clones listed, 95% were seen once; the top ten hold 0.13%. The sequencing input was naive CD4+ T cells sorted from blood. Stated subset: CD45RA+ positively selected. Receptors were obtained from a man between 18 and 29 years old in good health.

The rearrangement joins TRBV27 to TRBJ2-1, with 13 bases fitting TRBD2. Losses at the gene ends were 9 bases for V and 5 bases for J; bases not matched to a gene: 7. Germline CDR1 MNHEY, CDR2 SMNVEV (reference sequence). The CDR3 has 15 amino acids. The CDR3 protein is CASHSGTSGNNEQFF. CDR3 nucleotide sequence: TGTGCCAGTCATTCCGGGACTAGCGGGAACAATGAGCAGTTCTTC.

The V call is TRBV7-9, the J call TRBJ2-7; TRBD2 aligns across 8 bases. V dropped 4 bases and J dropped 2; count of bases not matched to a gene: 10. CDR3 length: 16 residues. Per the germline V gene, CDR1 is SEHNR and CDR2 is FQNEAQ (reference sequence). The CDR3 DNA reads TGTGCCAGCAGCTCGACTAGCGCGGGGCGGGCCTACGAGCAGTACTTC. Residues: CASSSTSAGRAYEQYF.

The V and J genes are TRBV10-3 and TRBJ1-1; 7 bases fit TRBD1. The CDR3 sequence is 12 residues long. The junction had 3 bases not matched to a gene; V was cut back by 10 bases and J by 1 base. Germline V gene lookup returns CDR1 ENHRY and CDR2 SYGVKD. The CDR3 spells CATGQTNTEAFF. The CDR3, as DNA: TGTGCCACGGGACAGACGAACACTGAAGCTTTCTTT.

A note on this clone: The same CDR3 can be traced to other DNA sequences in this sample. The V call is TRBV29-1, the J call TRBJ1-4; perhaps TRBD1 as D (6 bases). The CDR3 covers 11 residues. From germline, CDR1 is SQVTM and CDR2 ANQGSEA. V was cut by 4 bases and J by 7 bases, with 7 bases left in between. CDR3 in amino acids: CSVVRGEKLFF. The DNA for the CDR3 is TGCAGCGTTGTCAGGGGTGAAAAACTGTTTTTT.

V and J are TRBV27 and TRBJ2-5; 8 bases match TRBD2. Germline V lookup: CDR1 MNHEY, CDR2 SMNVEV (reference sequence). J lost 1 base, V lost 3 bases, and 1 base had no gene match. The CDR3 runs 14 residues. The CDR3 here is CASSFGGAQETQYF. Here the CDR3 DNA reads TGTGCCAGCAGTTTCGGGGGGGCCCAAGAGACCCAGTACTTC.

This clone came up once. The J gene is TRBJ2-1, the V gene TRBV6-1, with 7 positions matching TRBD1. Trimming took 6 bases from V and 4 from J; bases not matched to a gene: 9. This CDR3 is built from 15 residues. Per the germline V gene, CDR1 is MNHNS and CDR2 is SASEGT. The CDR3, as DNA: TGTGCCAGCAGGGAGAGGGGGCCTAATTACAATGAGCAGTTCTTC. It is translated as CASRERGPNYNEQFF.

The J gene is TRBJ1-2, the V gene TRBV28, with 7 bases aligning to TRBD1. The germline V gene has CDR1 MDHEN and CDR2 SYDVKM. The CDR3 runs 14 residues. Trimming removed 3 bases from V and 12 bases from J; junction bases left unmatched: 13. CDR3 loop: CASSFGDRGQKDTF. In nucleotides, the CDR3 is TGTGCCAGCAGTTTTGGGGACAGAGGACAGAAGGACACCTTC.

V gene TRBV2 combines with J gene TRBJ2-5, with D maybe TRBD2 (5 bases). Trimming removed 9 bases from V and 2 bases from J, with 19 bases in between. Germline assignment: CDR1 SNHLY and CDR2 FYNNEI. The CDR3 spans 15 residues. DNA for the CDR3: TGTGCCAGTGGGCCCGGGCGATGGGAGCAAGAGACCCAGTACTTC. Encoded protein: CASGPGRWEQETQYF.

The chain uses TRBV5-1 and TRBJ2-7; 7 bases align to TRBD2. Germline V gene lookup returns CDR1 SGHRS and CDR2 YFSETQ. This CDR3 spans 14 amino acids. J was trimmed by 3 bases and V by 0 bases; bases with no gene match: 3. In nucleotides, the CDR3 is TGCGCCAGCAGCTTGGTCGCGGGGGACTACGAGCAGTACTTC. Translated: CASSLVAGDYEQYF.

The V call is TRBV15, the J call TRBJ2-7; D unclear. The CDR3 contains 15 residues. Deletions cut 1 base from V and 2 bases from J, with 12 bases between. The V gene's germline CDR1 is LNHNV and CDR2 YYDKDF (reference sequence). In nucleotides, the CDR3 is TGTGCCACCAGCAGAGGCGGTACGGTCACCTACGAGCAGTACTTC. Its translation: CATSRGGTVTYEQYF.

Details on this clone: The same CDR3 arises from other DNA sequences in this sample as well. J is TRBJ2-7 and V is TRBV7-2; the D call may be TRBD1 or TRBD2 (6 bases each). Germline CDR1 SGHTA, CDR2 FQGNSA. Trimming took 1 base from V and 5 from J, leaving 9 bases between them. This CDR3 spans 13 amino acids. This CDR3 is CASSLVGGDEQYF. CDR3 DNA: TGTGCCAGCAGCTTAGTCGGGGGCGACGAGCAGTACTTC.

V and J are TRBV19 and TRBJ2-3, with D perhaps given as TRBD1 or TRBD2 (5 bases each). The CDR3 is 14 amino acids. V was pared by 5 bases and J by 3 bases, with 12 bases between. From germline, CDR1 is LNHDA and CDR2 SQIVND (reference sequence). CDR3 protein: CASSLGTQTDTQYF. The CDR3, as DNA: TGTGCCAGTAGTCTAGGGACGCAAACAGATACGCAGTATTTT.

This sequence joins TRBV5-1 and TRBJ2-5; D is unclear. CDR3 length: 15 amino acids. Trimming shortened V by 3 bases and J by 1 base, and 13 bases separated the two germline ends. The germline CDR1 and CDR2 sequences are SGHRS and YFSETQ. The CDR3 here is CASSYGPASQETQYF. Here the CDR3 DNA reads TGCGCCAGCAGCTACGGTCCGGCCAGCCAAGAGACCCAGTACTTC.

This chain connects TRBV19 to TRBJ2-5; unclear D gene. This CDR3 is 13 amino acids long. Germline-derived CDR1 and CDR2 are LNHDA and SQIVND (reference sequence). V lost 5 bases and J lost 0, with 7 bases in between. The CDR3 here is CASSQTYQETQYF. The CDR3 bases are TGTGCCAGTAGTCAGACGTACCAAGAGACCCAGTACTTC.

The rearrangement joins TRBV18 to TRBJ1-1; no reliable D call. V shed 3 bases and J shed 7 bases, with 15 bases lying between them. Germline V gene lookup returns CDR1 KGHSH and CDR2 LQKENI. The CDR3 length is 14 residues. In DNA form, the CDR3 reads TGTGCCAGCTCACCTGTGGGAGCGCCATATGAAGCTTTCTTT. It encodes CASSPVGAPYEAFF.

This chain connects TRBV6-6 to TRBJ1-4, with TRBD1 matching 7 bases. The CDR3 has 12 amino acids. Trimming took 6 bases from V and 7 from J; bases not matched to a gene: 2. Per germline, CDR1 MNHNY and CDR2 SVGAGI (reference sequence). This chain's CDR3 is CASSSGGEKLFF. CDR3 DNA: TGTGCCAGCAGCTCAGGGGGTGAAAAACTGTTTTTT.

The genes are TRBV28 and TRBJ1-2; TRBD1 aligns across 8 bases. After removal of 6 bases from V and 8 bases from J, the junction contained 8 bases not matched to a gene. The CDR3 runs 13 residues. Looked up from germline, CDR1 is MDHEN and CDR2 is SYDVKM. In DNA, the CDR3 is TGTGCCAGCAGCGGACAGGGCATGGAAGGCTACACCTTC. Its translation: CASSGQGMEGYTF.

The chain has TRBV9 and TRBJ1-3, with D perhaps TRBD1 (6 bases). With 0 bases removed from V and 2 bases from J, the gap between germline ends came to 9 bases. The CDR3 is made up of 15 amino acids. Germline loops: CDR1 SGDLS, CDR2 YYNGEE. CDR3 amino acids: CASSVDRATGNTIYF. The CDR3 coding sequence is TGTGCCAGCAGCGTAGACAGGGCCACTGGAAACACCATATATTTT.

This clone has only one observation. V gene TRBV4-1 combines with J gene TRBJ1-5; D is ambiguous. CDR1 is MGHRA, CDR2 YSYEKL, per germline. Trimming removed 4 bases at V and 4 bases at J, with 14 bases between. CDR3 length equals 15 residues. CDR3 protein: CASSLKIGQNQPQHF. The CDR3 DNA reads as TGCGCCAGCAGCCTAAAAATAGGGCAAAATCAGCCCCAGCATTTT.

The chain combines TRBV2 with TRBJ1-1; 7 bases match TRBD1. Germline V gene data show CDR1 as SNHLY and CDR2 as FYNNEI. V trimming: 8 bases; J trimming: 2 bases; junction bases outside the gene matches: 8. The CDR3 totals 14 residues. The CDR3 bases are TGTGCCAGCCAATTCCGGGACAGAAACACTGAAGCTTTCTTT. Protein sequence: CASQFRDRNTEAFF.

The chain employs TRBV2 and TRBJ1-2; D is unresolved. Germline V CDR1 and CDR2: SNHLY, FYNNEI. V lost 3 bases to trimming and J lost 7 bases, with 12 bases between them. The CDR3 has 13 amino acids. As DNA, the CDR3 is TGTGCCAGCAGTGACCCCCGGGTGGGTGGCTACACCTTC. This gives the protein CASSDPRVGGYTF.

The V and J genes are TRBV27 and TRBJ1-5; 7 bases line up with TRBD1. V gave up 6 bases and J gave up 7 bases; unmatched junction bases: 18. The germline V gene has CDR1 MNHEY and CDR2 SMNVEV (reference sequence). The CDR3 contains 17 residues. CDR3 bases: TGTGCCAGCAGGATGACAGGGCGATCTCCAGGAGGGCAGCCCCAGCATTTT. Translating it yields CASRMTGRSPGGQPQHF.